The 5 T cell receptor beta chains given below trace back to one sample, sequenced in a study of glioma-infiltrating T cells. The iRepertoire nested amplicon-rescue multiplex PCR amplified TCR alpha and beta CDR3s from RNA. TCRdb re-analysed the multiplex PCR reads in MiXCR, keeping a single row per CDR3 protein. The data contain around 170,000 distinct CDR3 sequences, around 40% of them singletons. Sequenced material: glioma tissue, nonneoplastic brain tissue, or PBMCs (not recorded which). These receptor sequences come from a human donor with low-grade glioma or glioblastoma, undergoing nonglioma brain surgery, or in good health (not recorded which).

This clonotype has at least ten counts. The chain has TRBV3-1 and TRBJ2-7; 7 bases are a match to TRBD1. This CDR3 is 14 amino acids long. Trimming cost V 4 bases and J 6 bases; bases outside gene matches: 9. Germline V gene lookup returns CDR1 LGHDT and CDR2 YNNKEL (reference sequence). The CDR3 loop reads CASSLSRQGGEQYF. CDR3 nucleotide sequence: TGTGCCAGCAGCCTGTCAAGACAGGGCGGCGAGCAGTACTTC.

On this clonotype: This could be a read error, since a much larger clone is one nucleotide away. The chain carries TRBV7-2 and TRBJ2-7; D not certain. V gave up 5 bases and J gave up 3 bases, with 14 bases separating them. CDR3 length: 14 amino acids. Per germline, CDR1 SGHTA and CDR2 FQGNSA. DNA for the CDR3: TGTGCCAGCAGCCCCCGAAGATACAGCTACGAGCAGTACTTC. Protein sequence: CASSPRRYSYEQYF. Combining the CDR3 with reference TRBV7-2 and TRBJ2-7 gives the whole variable domain GAGVSQSPSNKVTEKGKDVELRCDPISGHTALYWYRQSLGQGLEFLIYFQGNSAPDKSGLPSDRFSAERTGGSVSTLTIQRTQQEDSAVYLCASSPRRYSYEQYFGPGTRLTVT.

This chain uses TRBV7-6 with TRBJ2-7, with D uncertain. V was cut by 3 bases and J by 3 bases, with 24 bases left in between. This CDR3 comprises 18 residues. Germline loops: CDR1 SGHVS, CDR2 FNYEAQ. CDR3 loop: CASSFLNTCSVLFYEQYF. CDR3 in DNA: TGTGCCAGCAGCTTTCTAAACACTTGCTCAGTCCTCTTCTACGAGCAGTACTTC.

The chain uses TRBV5-1 and TRBJ2-1; the D is unclear. This CDR3 has 13 amino acids. Germline V gene lookup returns CDR1 SGHRS and CDR2 YFSETQ. Trimming stripped 0 bases from V and 5 bases from J, with 6 bases between. This CDR3 is CASSLGEDNEQFF. The CDR3 nucleotides are TGCGCCAGCAGCTTGGGGGAAGACAATGAGCAGTTCTTC.

Concerning this clonotype: This sequence may be a read error, since a much larger clone differs from it by one base. The chain links TRBV27 to TRBJ2-5; D is undetermined. The CDR3 runs to 12 residues. CDR1 is MNHEY, CDR2 SMNVEV, per germline (reference sequence). The CDR3, as DNA: TGTGCCAGCAGTTTATCTGGAGAGACCAAGTACTTC. Translated, it gives CASSLSGETKYF.